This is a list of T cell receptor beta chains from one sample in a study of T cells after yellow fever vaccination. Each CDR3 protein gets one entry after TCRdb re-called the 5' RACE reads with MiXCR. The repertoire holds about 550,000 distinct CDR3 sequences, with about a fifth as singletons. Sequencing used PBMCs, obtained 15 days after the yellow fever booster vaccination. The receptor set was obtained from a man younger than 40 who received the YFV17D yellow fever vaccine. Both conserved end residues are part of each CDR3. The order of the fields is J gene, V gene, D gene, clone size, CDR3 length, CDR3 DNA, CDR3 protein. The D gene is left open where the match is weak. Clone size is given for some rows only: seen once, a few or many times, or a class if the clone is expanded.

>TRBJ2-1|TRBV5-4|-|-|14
TGTGCCAGCAGCGAAACCGGGAGATACAATGAGCAGTTCTTC
CASSETGRYNEQFF
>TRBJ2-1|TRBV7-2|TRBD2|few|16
TGTGCCAGCAGCTTCCCTCTAGCGGGGGGGTCCAATGAGCAGTTCTTC
CASSFPLAGGSNEQFF
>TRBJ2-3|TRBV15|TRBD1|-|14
TGTGCCACCAGCCAGGACAGGGGTACAGATACGCAGTATTTT
CATSQDRGTDTQYF
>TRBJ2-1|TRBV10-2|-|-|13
TGCGCCAGTAGCCCCGGGACTCACTGGGGGCAGTTCTTC
CASSPGTHWGQFF
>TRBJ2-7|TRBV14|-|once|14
TGTGCCAGCACCCAAGTGGGGGGTTCCTACGAGCAGTACTTC
CASTQVGGSYEQYF
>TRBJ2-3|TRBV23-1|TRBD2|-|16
TGCGCCAGCAGTCAATCGGCGGGCCGGGGGGCAGATACGCAGTATTTT
CASSQSAGRGADTQYF
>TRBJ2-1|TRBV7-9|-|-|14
TGTGCCAGCAGCTTAGTCACTGCCTACAATGAGCAGTTCTTC
CASSLVTAYNEQFF
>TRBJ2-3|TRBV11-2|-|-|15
TGTGCCAGCAGCTTACAGGGGCTTGGGTCAGATACGCAGTATTTT
CASSLQGLGSDTQYF
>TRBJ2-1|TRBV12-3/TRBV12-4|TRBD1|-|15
TGTGCCAGCAGTTCACAGGGGGGAAGTATCGATGAGCAGTTCTTC
CASSSQGGSIDEQFF
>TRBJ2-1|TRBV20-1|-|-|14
TGCAGTGCTAGAGGACCCATTTTGTACAATGAGCAGTTCTTC
CSARGPILYNEQFF
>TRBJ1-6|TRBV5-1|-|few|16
TGCGCCAGCAGCCCGGCTGCACTCGGTAGGAATTCACCCCTCCACTTT
CASSPAALGRNSPLHF
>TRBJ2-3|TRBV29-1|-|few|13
TGCAGCGTTGACGACATTTACACAGATACGCAGTATTTT
CSVDDIYTDTQYF
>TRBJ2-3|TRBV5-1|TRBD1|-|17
TGCGCCAGCAGCACCGGGACAGGGGGCGCCAGCGCAGATACGCAGTATTTT
CASSTGTGGASADTQYF
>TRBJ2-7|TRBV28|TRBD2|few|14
TGTGCCAGCAGAGTCATGGCGGGAGATCGTGAGCAGTACTTC
CASRVMAGDREQYF
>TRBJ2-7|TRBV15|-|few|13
TGTGCCACCAGCAGGGTTTCTCGAGACGAGCAGTACTTC
CATSRVSRDEQYF
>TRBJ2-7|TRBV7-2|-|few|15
TGTGCCAGCAGCAGTTTCAGGGGAACTGCCTACGAGCAGTACTTC
CASSSFRGTAYEQYF
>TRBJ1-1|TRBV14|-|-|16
TGTGCCAGCAGCCAAGAATGGGGGCTTGGAGGCACTGAAGCTTTCTTT
CASSQEWGLGGTEAFF
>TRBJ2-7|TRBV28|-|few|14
TGTGCCAGCAGCTTGGGGGAAAGATACTACGAGCAGTACTTC
CASSLGERYYEQYF
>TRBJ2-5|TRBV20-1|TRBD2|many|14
TGCAGTGCTAGGTCACTAGCGGACCAAGAGACCCAGTACTTC
CSARSLADQETQYF
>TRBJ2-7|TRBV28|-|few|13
TGTGCCAGCAGCGGACAGTTGTCCTACGAGCAGTACTTC
CASSGQLSYEQYF
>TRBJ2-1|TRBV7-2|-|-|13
TGTGCCAGCAGCTTAGCGATTAGCAATGAGCAGTTCTTC
CASSLAISNEQFF
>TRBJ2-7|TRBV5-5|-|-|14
TGTGCCAGCAGCTTGGCCTGGGTAACCTACGAGCAGTACTTC
CASSLAWVTYEQYF
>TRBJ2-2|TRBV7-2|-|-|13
TGTGCCAGCGACTATAGCTACACCGGGGAGCTGTTTTTT
CASDYSYTGELFF
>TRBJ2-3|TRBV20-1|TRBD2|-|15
TGCAGTGCTAGAGTTAGGCGGGAGCCCACAGATACGCAGTATTTT
CSARVRREPTDTQYF
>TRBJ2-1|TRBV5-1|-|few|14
TGCGCCAGCACCAAAGCCGGGAACTACAATGAGCAGTTCTTC
CASTKAGNYNEQFF
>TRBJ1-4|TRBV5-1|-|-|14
TGCGCCAGCAGCTTGGGAGCGCCTAATGAAAAACTGTTTTTT
CASSLGAPNEKLFF
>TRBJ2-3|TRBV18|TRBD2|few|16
TGTGCCAGCTCACCCGGGACGGGAGGGCCGTCAGATACGCAGTATTTT
CASSPGTGGPSDTQYF
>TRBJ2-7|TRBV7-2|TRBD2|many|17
TGTGCCAGCAGCTTTCAAGCGGGAGATTACCCACCCCACGAGCAGTACTTC
CASSFQAGDYPPHEQYF